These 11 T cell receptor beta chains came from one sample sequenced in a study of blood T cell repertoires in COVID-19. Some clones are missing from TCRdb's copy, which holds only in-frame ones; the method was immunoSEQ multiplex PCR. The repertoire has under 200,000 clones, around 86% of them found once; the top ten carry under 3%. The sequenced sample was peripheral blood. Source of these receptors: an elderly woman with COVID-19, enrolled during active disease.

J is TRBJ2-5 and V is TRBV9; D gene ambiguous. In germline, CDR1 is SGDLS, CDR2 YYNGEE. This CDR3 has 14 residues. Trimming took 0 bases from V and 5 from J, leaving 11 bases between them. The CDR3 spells CASSVESLAETQYF. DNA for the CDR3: TGTGCCAGCAGCGTAGAGAGCCTTGCGGAGACCCAGTACTTC. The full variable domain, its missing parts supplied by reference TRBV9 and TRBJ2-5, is DSGVTQTPKHLITATGQRVTLRCSPRSGDLSVYWYQQSLDQGLQFLIQYYNGEERAKGNILERFSAQQFPDLHSELNLSSLELGDSALYFCASSVESLAETQYFGPGTRLLVL.

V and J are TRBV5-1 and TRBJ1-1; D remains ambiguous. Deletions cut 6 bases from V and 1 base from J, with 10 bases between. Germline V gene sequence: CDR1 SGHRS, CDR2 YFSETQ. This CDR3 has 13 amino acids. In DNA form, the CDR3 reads TGCGCCAGCACCAACCCAGAGAACACTGAAGCTTTCTTT. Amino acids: CASTNPENTEAFF.

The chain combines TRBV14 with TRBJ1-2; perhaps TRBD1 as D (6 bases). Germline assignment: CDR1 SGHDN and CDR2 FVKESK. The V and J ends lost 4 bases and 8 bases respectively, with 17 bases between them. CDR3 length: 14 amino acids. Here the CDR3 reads CASSRAGAGEGYTF. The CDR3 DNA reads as TGTGCCAGCAGCCGAGCTGGGGCAGGGGAAGGCTACACCTTC. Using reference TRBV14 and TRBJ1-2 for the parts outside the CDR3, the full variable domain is EAGVTQFPSHSVIEKGQTVTLRCDPISGHDNLYWYRRVMGKEIKFLLHFVKESKQDESGMPNNRFLAERTGGTYSTLKVQPAELEDSGVYFCASSRAGAGEGYTFGSGTRLTVV.

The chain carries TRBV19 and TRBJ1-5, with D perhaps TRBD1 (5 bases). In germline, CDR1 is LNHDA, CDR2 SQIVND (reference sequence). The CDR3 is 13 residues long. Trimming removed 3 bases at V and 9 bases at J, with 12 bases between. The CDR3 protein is CASSIRREGPQHF. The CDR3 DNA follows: TGTGCCAGTAGTATTCGCAGGGAAGGGCCCCAGCATTTT.

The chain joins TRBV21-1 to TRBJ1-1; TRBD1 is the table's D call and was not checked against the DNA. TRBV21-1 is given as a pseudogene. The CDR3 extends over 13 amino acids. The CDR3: CASSKDTGIEAFF. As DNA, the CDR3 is TGTGCCAGCAGCAAGGACACAGGGATTGAAGCTTTCTTT.

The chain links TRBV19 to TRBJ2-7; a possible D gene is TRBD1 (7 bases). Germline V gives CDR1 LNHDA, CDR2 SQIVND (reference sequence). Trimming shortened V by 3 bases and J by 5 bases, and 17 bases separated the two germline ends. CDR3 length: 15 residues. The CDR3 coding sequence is TGTGCCAGTAGTATGAGCGCAGGGGGGAGGAACGAGCAGTACTTC. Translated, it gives CASSMSAGGRNEQYF.

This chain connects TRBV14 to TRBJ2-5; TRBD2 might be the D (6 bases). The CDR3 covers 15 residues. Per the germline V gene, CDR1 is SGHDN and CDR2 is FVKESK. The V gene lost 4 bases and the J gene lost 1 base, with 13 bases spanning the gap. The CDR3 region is CASSRDWGTQETQYF. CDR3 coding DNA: TGTGCCAGCAGCCGGGACTGGGGGACCCAAGAGACCCAGTACTTC.

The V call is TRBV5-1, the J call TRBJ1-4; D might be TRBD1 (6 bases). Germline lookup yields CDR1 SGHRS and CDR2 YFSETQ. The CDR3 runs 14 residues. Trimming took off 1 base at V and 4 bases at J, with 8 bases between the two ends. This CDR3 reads CASSLLGGNEKLFF. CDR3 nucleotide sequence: TGCGCCAGCAGCTTGCTAGGGGGTAATGAAAAACTGTTTTTT.

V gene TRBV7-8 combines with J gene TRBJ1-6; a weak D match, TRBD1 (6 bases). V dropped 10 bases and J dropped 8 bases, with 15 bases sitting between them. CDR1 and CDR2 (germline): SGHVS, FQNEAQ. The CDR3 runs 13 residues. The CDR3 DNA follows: TGTGCCACGACGACAGGTTGGGATTCACCCCTCCACTTT. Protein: CATTTGWDSPLHF.

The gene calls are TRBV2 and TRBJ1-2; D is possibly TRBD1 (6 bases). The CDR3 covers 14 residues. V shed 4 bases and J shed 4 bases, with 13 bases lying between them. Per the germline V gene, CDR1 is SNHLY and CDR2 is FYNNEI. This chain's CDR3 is CASSGQTGIYGYTF. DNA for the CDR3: TGTGCCAGCAGTGGCCAAACAGGGATCTATGGCTACACCTTC.

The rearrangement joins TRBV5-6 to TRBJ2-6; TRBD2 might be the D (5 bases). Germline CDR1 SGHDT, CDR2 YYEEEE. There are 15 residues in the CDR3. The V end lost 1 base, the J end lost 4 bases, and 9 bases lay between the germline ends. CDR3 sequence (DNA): TGTGCCAGCAGCTTGAGCGGATCCGGGGCCAACGTCCTGACTTTC. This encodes CASSLSGSGANVLTF.